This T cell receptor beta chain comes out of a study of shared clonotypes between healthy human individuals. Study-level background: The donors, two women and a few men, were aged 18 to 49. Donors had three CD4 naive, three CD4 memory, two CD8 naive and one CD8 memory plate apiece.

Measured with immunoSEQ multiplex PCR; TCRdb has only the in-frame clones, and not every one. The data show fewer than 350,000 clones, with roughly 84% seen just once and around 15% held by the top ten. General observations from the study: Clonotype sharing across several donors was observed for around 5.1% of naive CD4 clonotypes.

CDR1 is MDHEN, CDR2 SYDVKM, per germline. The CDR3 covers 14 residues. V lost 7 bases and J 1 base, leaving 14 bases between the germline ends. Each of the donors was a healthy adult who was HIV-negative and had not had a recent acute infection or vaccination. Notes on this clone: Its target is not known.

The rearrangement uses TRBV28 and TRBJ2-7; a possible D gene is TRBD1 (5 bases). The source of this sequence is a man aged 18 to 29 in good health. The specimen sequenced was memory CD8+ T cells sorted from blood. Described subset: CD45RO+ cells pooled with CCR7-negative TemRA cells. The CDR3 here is CASTVGRTSYEQYF. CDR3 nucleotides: TGTGCCAGCACCGTAGGACGGACATCCTACGAGCAGTACTTC.